The clone carrying this T cell receptor (beta chain) occurred a few times. The antigen is unknown. The record originates from a study of T cells in Graves' hyperthyroidism and ophthalmopathy. Uncontrolled infection, other autoimmune disease, pregnancy or lactation excluded patients. From RNA transcripts, TCR beta CDR3 regions were amplified. In the first-round RT-PCR of the TCR CDR3, the HTBI primer set was used. One entry per CDR3 protein, called by TCRdb with MiXCR from the multiplex PCR reads. The sample has about 640,000 distinct CDR3 sequences, less than 25% seen once. Study results and caveats: From stable hyperthyroidism, ophthalmopathy was set apart by a 13 V-J model. Blood also held most thyroid clonotypes expanded beyond 0.001.

This clonotype originated in a young man with Graves' ophthalmopathy. The sample consisted of blood.

Here the CDR3 reads CASSFTSGNQFF. The CDR3 nucleotides read TGTGCCAGCAGCTTTACTAGCGGGAACCAGTTCTTC. The chain joins TRBV7-9 to TRBJ2-1; TRBD2 aligns across 10 bases. CDR1 is SEHNR and CDR2 is FQNEAQ in the germline V gene (reference sequence). J was trimmed by 13 bases and V by 3 bases; bases with no gene match: 3. CDR3 length equals 12 residues.